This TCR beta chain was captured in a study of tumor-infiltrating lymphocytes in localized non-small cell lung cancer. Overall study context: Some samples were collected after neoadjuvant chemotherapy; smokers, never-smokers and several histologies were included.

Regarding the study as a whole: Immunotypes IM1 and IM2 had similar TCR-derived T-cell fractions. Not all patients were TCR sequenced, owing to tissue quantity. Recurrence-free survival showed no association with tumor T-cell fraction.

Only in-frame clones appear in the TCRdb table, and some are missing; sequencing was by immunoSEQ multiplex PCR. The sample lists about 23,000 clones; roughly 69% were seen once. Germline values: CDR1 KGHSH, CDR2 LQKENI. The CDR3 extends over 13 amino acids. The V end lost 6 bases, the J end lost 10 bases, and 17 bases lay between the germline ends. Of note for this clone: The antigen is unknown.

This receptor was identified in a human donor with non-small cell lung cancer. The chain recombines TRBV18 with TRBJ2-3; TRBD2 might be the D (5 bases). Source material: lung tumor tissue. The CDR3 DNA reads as TGTGCCAGCTCTCTCAGTAGAGAGGAGGCGCAGTATTTT. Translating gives CASSLSREEAQYF. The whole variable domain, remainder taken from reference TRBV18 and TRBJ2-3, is NAGVMQNPRHLVRRRGQEARLRCSPMKGHSHVYWYRQLPEEGLKFMVYLQKENIIDESGMPKERFSAEFPKEGPSILRIQQVVRGDSAAYFCASSLSREEAQYFGPGTRLTVL.